The present entry profiles one TCR beta chain with its context. Only in-frame clones appear in the TCRdb table, and some are missing; sequencing was by immunoSEQ multiplex PCR. This sample yields nearly 25,000 clones, of which 75% to 80% are seen a single time; roughly 18% belongs to the top ten. The data were taken from a study of OX40 agonist ivuxolimab in advanced cancers. Trimming left V 8 bases short and J 0 bases short, with 5 bases between. Germline V gene data show CDR1 as MNHNS and CDR2 as SASEGT. This CDR3 is built from 11 residues. This chain uses TRBV6-1 with TRBJ2-7, with D uncertain. This specimen consisted of CD4+ or CD8+ T cells sorted from blood, obtained in a trial of the OX40 agonist ivuxolimab. The receptor was derived from an adult with an advanced solid tumor such as melanoma, head and neck, liver or kidney cancer. CDR3 DNA sequence: TGTGCCAGCCAGAGCTCCTACGAGCAGTACTTC. Protein: CASQSSYEQYF.